The entry below gives a single T cell receptor (beta chain) sequence along with its context. The antigen is undetermined. Employing constant-segment primers, 5'RACE generated TCR alpha and TCR beta cDNA libraries bearing sample barcodes and UMIs. TCRdb re-analysed the 5' RACE reads in MiXCR, keeping a single row per CDR3 protein. The table records about 200,000 distinct CDR3 sequences, 9.5% of them present only once. This specimen comes from a study of T-cell memory formation after mild COVID-19. The overall study: TCR clusters mostly belonged to single donors. Study observations and caveats: Clones shrinking between day 15 and 85 showed a balanced CD4/CD8 split, and those that grew later tilted toward CD4+. The study detected some responding clones in pre-infection memory, suggesting cross-reactive memory joined.

The TCR was taken from a man aged 18 to 30 who had mild COVID-19 (a few samples of this study predate the infection). Cell type and time point are not known. Sequencing was carried out using PBMCs or a T cell subset sorted from them (not recorded which).

CDR3 sequence reads: CASSPVSGGPYEQYF. The CDR3 DNA reads TGTGCCAGCAGCCCGGTCTCGGGGGGACCCTACGAGCAGTACTTC. This chain joins TRBV7-2 and TRBJ2-7; TRBD2 aligns across 7 bases. V shed 5 bases and J 2 bases; nucleotides not matched to a gene: 9. The CDR3 extends over 15 amino acids. Germline V gives CDR1 SGHTA, CDR2 FQGNSA.